The entry below gives a single T cell receptor beta chain sequence along with its context. V was trimmed by 4 bases and J by 5 bases, leaving 19 bases between them. This CDR3 contains 16 residues. Germline assignment: CDR1 SGHRS and CDR2 YFSETQ. Using immunoSEQ multiplex PCR, the repertoire was profiled, and TCRdb retains in-frame clones only, with some absent. In the table there are roughly 360,000 clones, 70% to 90% of which are singletons. These data originate in a study of blood T cell repertoires in COVID-19. The chain combines TRBV5-1 with TRBJ2-4; perhaps TRBD2 as D (6 bases). Sample: PBMCs or T cells enriched from blood (not recorded which). The clonotype originates from a man aged 25 to 40 who had recovered from COVID-19. This CDR3 reads CASSTGALRTENIQYF. CDR3 DNA: TGCGCCAGCAGCACGGGAGCATTGCGGACGGAAAACATTCAGTACTTC. The whole variable domain, filled in from reference TRBV5-1 and TRBJ2-4, reads KAGVTQTPRYLIKTRGQQVTLSCSPISGHRSVSWYQQTPGQGLQFLFEYFSETQRNKGNFPGRFSGRQFSNSRSEMNVSTLELGDSALYLCASSTGALRTENIQYFGAGTRLSVL.